Listed here are 6 T cell receptor beta chains from one sample, sequenced in a study of cytomegalovirus exposure and HLA in healthy donors. PCR involved 60 Vbeta and 13 Jbeta primers. Assay used: immunoSEQ multiplex PCR; TCRdb lists only in-frame clones, some missing. The table has about 230,000 clones, around 83% seen once; the top ten hold around 0.22%. What was sequenced was PBMCs. These receptor sequences come from a girl aged 2 to 10 in good health and CMV-seronegative.

Points on this clone: At one end, the junction sequence differs from germline, possibly due to a read error. V and J are TRBV2 and TRBJ2-1; TRBD2 matches 10 bases. The CDR3 consists of 13 residues. Germline V lookup: CDR1 SNHLY, CDR2 FYNNEI. The CDR3 region is CARRTSGYNEQFF. DNA of the CDR3: TGTGCCCGCAGGACTAGCGGCTACAATGAGCAGTTCTTC.

The chain is built from TRBV27 and TRBJ2-3, with TRBD2 matching over 7 bases. Germline-derived CDR1 and CDR2 are MNHEY and SMNVEV (reference sequence). V was pared by 6 bases and J by 0 bases, with 9 bases of the junction left unmatched. CDR3 length equals 16 residues. The chain's CDR3 is CASRTSSGPSTDTQYF. For the CDR3, the DNA is TGTGCCAGCAGGACATCTAGCGGCCCGAGCACAGATACGCAGTATTTT.

The V and J genes are TRBV15 and TRBJ1-1, with unresolved D. From germline, CDR1 is LNHNV and CDR2 YYDKDF (reference sequence). The CDR3 runs 16 residues. The germline V and J ends were trimmed by 2 bases and 0 bases, with 13 bases remaining between them. CDR3 nucleotide sequence: TGTGCCACCAGCAGACCTAATAAGAGGATGAACACTGAAGCTTTCTTT. Protein: CATSRPNKRMNTEAFF. Full variable domain (missing parts from reference TRBV15 and TRBJ1-1): DAMVIQNPRYQVTQFGKPVTLSCSQTLNHNVMYWYQQKSSQAPKLLFHYYDKDFNNEADTPDNFQSRRPNTSFCFLDIRSPGLGDTAMYLCATSRPNKRMNTEAFFGQGTRLTVV.

The CDR3: CAWTYRGYNEQFF. CDR3 sequence (DNA): TGTGCCTGGACCTACAGGGGTTACAATGAGCAGTTCTTC. The gene calls are TRBV30 and TRBJ2-1; TRBD1 matches at 7 bases. V gave up 4 bases and J gave up 4 bases; unmatched junction bases: 4. The germline V gene encodes CDR1 GTSNPN and CDR2 SVGIG (reference sequence). The CDR3 is made up of 13 amino acids.

The chain joins TRBV29-1 to TRBJ2-7; TRBD2 might be the D (5 bases). The V and J ends lost 5 bases and 3 bases respectively, with 17 bases between them. The CDR3 covers 14 residues. Germline V CDR1 and CDR2: SQVTM, ANQGSEA. DNA for the CDR3: TGCAGCGTTTGGTCGGCGGGCGAGAGCTACGAGCAGTACTTC. Translated, it gives CSVWSAGESYEQYF.

This chain uses TRBV6-1 with TRBJ1-3, with D unresolved. Germline CDR1 and CDR2: MNHNS and SASEGT. This CDR3 spans 15 amino acids. V lost 10 bases, J lost 0 bases, and 16 bases lay in between. The DNA of the CDR3 is TGTGCCACCGATTTTCAACTCGGCTCTGGAAACACCATATATTTT. It encodes CATDFQLGSGNTIYF.